These 22 T cell receptor beta chains were sequenced from one sample in a study of blood T cell repertoires in COVID-19. Measured with immunoSEQ multiplex PCR; TCRdb has only the in-frame clones, and not every one. The sample yields around 300,000 clones, approximately 86% seen once. Sequenced input: peripheral blood. The receptor set was obtained from a man aged 18 to 29 with active or convalescent COVID-19.

The chain has TRBV28 and TRBJ1-6, with 7 bases identical to TRBD1. The V gene end was trimmed by 5 bases and the J gene end by 11 bases; junction bases not matched to a gene: 9. The CDR3 is 14 residues long. CDR1 is MDHEN, CDR2 SYDVKM, per germline. For the CDR3, the DNA is TGTGCCAGCAGTCAACAGCGACAGGGAACACCCCTCCACTTT. As protein: CASSQQRQGTPLHF.

The gene calls are TRBV13 and TRBJ1-6; D uncertain. V gave up 5 bases and J gave up 7 bases, with 15 bases separating them. The CDR3 length is 15 residues. Germline V lookup: CDR1 PRHDT, CDR2 FYEKMQ (reference sequence). The DNA of the CDR3 is TGTGCCAGCAGCGTAGCGGGGAGTGGGAATTCACCCCTCCACTTT. Translation: CASSVAGSGNSPLHF.

CDR3 sequence (DNA): TGCGCCAGCAGCCAAGGCGGTTACTACGAGCAGTACTTC. It yields the protein CASSQGGYYEQYF. V usage is TRBV4-3 and J usage is TRBJ2-7, with unresolved D. Germline loops: CDR1 LGHNA, CDR2 YSLEER. The CDR3 spans 13 residues. Trimming removed 1 base from V and 3 bases from J, with 7 bases in between.

The chain uses TRBV5-1 and TRBJ2-1; 8 bases are a match to TRBD1. CDR1 and CDR2 (germline): SGHRS, YFSETQ. CDR3 length: 15 residues. Losses at the gene ends were 0 bases for V and 3 bases for J; bases not matched to a gene: 2. CDR3 amino acids: CASSLVGQDYNEQFF. The CDR3 coding sequence is TGCGCCAGCAGCTTGGTGGGACAGGACTACAATGAGCAGTTCTTC.

This clone was seen once. J is TRBJ2-3 and V is TRBV6-4, with TRBD1 matching over 7 bases. The CDR3 runs 13 residues. V shed 3 bases and J 4 bases; nucleotides not matched to a gene: 1. Germline loops: CDR1 MRHNA, CDR2 SNTAGT. The CDR3 region has the DNA TGTGCCAGCAGTGATCAGGGGGCAGATACGCAGTATTTT. Translating it yields CASSDQGADTQYF.

This sequence joins TRBV29-1 and TRBJ2-7; 11 bases map to TRBD2. The CDR3 has 15 amino acids. The germline gives CDR1 SQVTM, CDR2 ANQGSEA. V shed 3 bases, J shed 2 bases, and the junction held 6 bases outside the gene matches. Here the CDR3 reads CSVDTSGRGAYEQYF. The CDR3 region has the DNA TGCAGCGTTGATACTAGCGGGAGAGGCGCCTACGAGCAGTACTTC.

The chain combines TRBV11-1 with TRBJ2-7; D uncertain. Germline V gene lookup returns CDR1 SGHAT and CDR2 FQDESV (reference sequence). Trimming took off 1 base at V and 3 bases at J, with 13 bases between the two ends. This CDR3 has 15 residues. The CDR3 spells CASSLDPSEIYEQYF. The CDR3 DNA sequence: TGTGCCAGCAGCTTAGATCCCAGCGAGATCTACGAGCAGTACTTC.

This chain links TRBV25-1 with TRBJ1-1; weak D call: TRBD1 (5 bases). CDR1 and CDR2 from the germline V gene are MGHDK and SYGVNS. CDR3 length equals 14 residues. The V end lost 6 bases, the J end lost 4 bases, and 15 bases lay between the germline ends. The CDR3 loop is CASSWGGWGTEAFF. The DNA of the CDR3 is TGTGCCAGCAGCTGGGGGGGTTGGGGCACTGAAGCTTTCTTT.

In DNA form, the CDR3 reads TGTGCCAGCAGTTCCGCGGGACAGCCGACCTCCTACGAGCAGTACTTC. This translates into CASSSAGQPTSYEQYF. This chain links TRBV28 with TRBJ2-7; TRBD1 might be the D (7 bases). The CDR3 sequence is 16 residues long. Germline CDR1 MDHEN, CDR2 SYDVKM. Trimming took 4 bases from V and 0 from J, leaving 16 bases between them.

The chain is built from TRBV9 and TRBJ1-3, with D uncertain. CDR1 is SGDLS, CDR2 YYNGEE, per germline. V was shortened by 0 bases and J by 0 bases, with 10 bases between the two germline ends. The CDR3 extends over 16 amino acids. DNA for the CDR3: TGTGCCAGCAGCGTAGATATGAGGGCCTCTGGAAACACCATATATTTT. Encoded protein: CASSVDMRASGNTIYF.

The chain combines TRBV4-1 with TRBJ1-5; TRBD1 is a possible D gene (6 bases). CDR1 is MGHRA and CDR2 is YSYEKL in the germline V gene. Trimming took off 4 bases at V and 4 bases at J, with 20 bases between the two ends. The CDR3 covers 17 residues. CDR3: CASSLGSLDSLNQPQHF. As DNA, the CDR3 is TGCGCCAGCAGCCTCGGTTCCTTGGACAGCCTAAATCAGCCCCAGCATTTT.

The rearrangement uses TRBV4-2 and TRBJ2-1, with D possibly matching TRBD2 (6 bases). Germline CDR1 LGHNA, CDR2 YNFKEQ. Deletions cut 2 bases from V and 0 bases from J, with 17 bases between. The CDR3 loop spans 18 amino acids. For the CDR3, the DNA is TGTGCCAGCAGCCAAAAGTCTGGGACTGCAGACTCCTACAATGAGCAGTTCTTC. Protein sequence: CASSQKSGTADSYNEQFF.

A remark on this clone: A read error may account for a junction end that differs from germline. This chain joins TRBV10-3 and TRBJ2-5; D remains ambiguous. Per germline, CDR1 ENHRY and CDR2 SYGVKD. CDR3 length equals 15 residues. The CDR3, as DNA: TGTGCCATCAGTGAGTCAGAGGCCGAACAAGAGACCCGGTACTTC. Translated, it gives CAISESEAEQETRYF.

This chain uses TRBV4-3 with TRBJ1-2; 9 bases are shared with TRBD1. The CDR3 has 14 residues. Germline V gene sequence: CDR1 LGHNA, CDR2 YSLEER. J lost 8 bases, V lost 2 bases, and 6 bases had no gene match. This chain's CDR3 is CASSQFPGQGGYTF. Here the CDR3 DNA reads TGCGCCAGCAGCCAATTTCCGGGACAGGGAGGCTACACCTTC.

The V call is TRBV5-4, the J call TRBJ2-1; D not resolved. The CDR3 loop spans 13 amino acids. Germline V gives CDR1 SGHNT, CDR2 YYREEE (reference sequence). V was clipped by 5 bases and J by 8 bases, with 14 bases between them. CDR3 in DNA: TGTGCCAGCAGACCTACAGTGAAGGATGAGCAGTTCTTC. It codes for CASRPTVKDEQFF.

This chain uses TRBV29-1 with TRBJ2-1, with a tentative D call TRBD2 (6 bases). Germline lookup yields CDR1 SQVTM and CDR2 ANQGSEA. With 6 bases removed from V and 6 bases from J, the gap between germline ends came to 15 bases. The CDR3 spans 13 residues. The CDR3 region is CSVRGGTFNEQFF. Written as DNA, the CDR3 is TGCAGCGTGCGGGGCGGGACTTTCAATGAGCAGTTCTTC.

This chain uses TRBV7-9 with TRBJ1-2; D not resolved. This CDR3 spans 16 amino acids. Germline V gives CDR1 SEHNR, CDR2 FQNEAQ (reference sequence). V lost 5 bases to trimming and J lost 0 bases, with 16 bases between them. The CDR3 sequence: CASSHVRDTSNYGYTF. CDR3 nucleotides: TGTGCCAGCAGCCACGTCCGTGACACATCTAACTATGGCTACACCTTC.

The chain uses TRBV28 and TRBJ1-2; D gene ambiguous. Germline V lookup: CDR1 MDHEN, CDR2 SYDVKM. This CDR3 region has 13 residues. Between the trimmed V and J ends, which lost 2 bases and 3 bases, there was a span of 7 bases. CDR3 bases: TGTGCCAGCAGTTTAGGGCAGCACTATGGCTACACCTTC. Amino acid sequence: CASSLGQHYGYTF.

The rearrangement joins TRBV28 to TRBJ2-5; TRBD1 matches 12 bases. V shed 7 bases and J 6 bases; nucleotides not matched to a gene: 12. In germline, CDR1 is MDHEN, CDR2 SYDVKM. There are 16 residues in the CDR3. CDR3: CASTAGGTGGMQTQYF. CDR3 nucleotide sequence: TGTGCCAGCACCGCAGGGGGGACAGGGGGCATGCAGACCCAGTACTTC.

The V and J genes are TRBV28 and TRBJ2-7, with D maybe TRBD1 (5 bases). Germline V gene data show CDR1 as MDHEN and CDR2 as SYDVKM. This CDR3 is 14 amino acids long. Trimming removed 6 bases at V and 0 bases at J, with 12 bases between. CDR3 in DNA: TGTGCCAGCAGAGCCGCAGGGATCTCCTACGAGCAGTACTTC. Its protein is CASRAAGISYEQYF.

This clone was recorded once. V gene TRBV9 combines with J gene TRBJ2-3; 7 bases agree with TRBD2. CDR1 is SGDLS and CDR2 is YYNGEE in the germline V gene. J was trimmed by 1 base and V by 0 bases; bases with no gene match: 5. CDR3 length equals 16 residues. This chain's CDR3 is CASSVEGGRGTDTQYF. CDR3 in DNA: TGTGCCAGCAGCGTAGAGGGAGGGCGGGGCACAGATACGCAGTATTTT.

V and J are TRBV9 and TRBJ2-1; 7 nucleotides match TRBD2. CDR3 length: 16 residues. The germline V gene encodes CDR1 SGDLS and CDR2 YYNGEE. The V segment lost 5 bases and the J segment 10 bases; nucleotides outside the gene matches: 18. CDR3 DNA sequence: TGTGCCAGCAGTCCTCGTCTAGCGGTGGGGTCGTGGGAGCAGTTCTTC. Amino acids: CASSPRLAVGSWEQFF.